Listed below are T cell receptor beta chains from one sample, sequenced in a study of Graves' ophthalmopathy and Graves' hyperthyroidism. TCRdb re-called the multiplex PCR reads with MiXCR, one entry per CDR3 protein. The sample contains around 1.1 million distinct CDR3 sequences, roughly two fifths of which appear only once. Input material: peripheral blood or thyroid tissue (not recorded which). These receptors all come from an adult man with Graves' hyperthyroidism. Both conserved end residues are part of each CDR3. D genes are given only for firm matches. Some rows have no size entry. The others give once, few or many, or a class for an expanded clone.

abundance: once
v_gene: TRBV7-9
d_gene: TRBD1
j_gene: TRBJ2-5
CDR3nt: TGTGCCAGCAGCGGGACAGGGTCCGGGGAGTACCAAGAGACCCAGTACTTC
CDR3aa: CASSGTGSGEYQETQYF

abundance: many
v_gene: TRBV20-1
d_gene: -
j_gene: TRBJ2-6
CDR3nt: TGCAGTGCTAGAGGGGTCTCTGGGGCCAACGTCCTGACTTTC
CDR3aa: CSARGVSGANVLTF

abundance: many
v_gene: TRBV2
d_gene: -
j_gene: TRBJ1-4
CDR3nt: TGTGCCAGCAGTGAGAACAGCCGTAATGAAAAACTGTTTTTT
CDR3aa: CASSENSRNEKLFF

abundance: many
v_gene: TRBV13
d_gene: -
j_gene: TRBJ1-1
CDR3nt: TGTGCCAGCAGCTTACGTGGTGAGGCGAACACTGAAGCTTTCTTT
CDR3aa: CASSLRGEANTEAFF

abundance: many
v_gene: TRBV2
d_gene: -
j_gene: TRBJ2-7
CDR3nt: TGTGCCAGCGGTGGGCAGGGCCGGTACGAGCAGTACTTC
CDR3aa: CASGGQGRYEQYF

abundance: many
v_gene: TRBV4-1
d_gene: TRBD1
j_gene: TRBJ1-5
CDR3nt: TGCGCCAGCAGCCAAGATCCGGGACAGTACAATCAGCCCCAGCATTTT
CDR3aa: CASSQDPGQYNQPQHF

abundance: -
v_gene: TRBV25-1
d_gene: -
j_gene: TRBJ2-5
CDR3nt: TGTGCCAGCAGTGAGAGGAGGGGGGCTAAGGAGACCCAGTACTTC
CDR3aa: CASSERRGAKETQYF

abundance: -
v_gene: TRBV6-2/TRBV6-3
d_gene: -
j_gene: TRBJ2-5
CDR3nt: TGTGCCAGCAGACCAGACAGAGTGTTCCAAGAGACCCAGTACTTC
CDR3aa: CASRPDRVFQETQYF

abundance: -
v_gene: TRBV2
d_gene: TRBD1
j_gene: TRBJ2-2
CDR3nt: TGTGCCAAAGGGACAGCCGCGAACACCGGGGAGCTGTTTTTT
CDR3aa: CAKGTAANTGELFF

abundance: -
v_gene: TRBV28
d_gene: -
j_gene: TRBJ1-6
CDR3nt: TGTGCCAGCACCTTGGGGACTCGGCGAAATTCACCCCTCCACTTT
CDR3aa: CASTLGTRRNSPLHF

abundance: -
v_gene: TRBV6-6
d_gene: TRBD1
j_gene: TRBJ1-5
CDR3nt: TGTGCCAGCAGGGCGGGACAGGGGGCGCGAAGCAATCAGCCCCAGCATTTT
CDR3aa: CASRAGQGARSNQPQHF

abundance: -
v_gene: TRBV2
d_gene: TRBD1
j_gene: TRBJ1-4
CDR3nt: TGTGCCAGCTCCAGCGGGACAGAGGATGAAAAACTGTTTTTT
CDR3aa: CASSSGTEDEKLFF

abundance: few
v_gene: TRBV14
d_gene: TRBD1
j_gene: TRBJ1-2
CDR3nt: TGTGCCAGCAGCCTACGACTTGGACAGGGGGCACCTCAAGGCTACACCTTC
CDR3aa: CASSLRLGQGAPQGYTF

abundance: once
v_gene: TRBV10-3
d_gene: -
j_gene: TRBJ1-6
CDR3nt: TGTGCCAGCAGTGTGCTACCCGGAATCTATAATTCACCCCTCCACTTT
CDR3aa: CASSVLPGIYNSPLHF

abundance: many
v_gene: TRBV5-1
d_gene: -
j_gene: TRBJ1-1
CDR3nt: TGCGCCAGCAGCTTTAACAGCCTGAACACTGAAGCTTTCTTT
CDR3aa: CASSFNSLNTEAFF

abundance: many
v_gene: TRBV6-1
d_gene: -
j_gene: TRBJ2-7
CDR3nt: TGTGCCAGCAGGAGACTCAGCGAGGGTCCCTACGAGCAGTACTTC
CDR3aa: CASRRLSEGPYEQYF

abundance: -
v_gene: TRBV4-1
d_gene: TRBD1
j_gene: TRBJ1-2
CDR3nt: TGCGCCAGCAGCCAAAGGTGGACAGGGGGCGATGGCTACACCTTC
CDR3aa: CASSQRWTGGDGYTF

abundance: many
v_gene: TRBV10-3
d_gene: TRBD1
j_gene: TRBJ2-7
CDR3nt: TGTGCCATCATGGGGCAGGGGGCCTACGAGCAGTACTTC
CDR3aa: CAIMGQGAYEQYF

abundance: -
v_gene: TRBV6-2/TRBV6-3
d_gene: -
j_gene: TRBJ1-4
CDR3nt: TGTGCCAGCAGTTCCCGGAGAGCGGGCCATAATGAAAAATTGTTTTTT
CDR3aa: CASSSRRAGHNEKLFF

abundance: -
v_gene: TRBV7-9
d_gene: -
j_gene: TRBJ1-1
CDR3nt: TGTGCCACAACAGCCGGACAGAACACTGAAGCTTTCTTT
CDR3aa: CATTAGQNTEAFF

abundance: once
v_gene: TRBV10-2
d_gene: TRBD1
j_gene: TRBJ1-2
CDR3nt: TGCGCCAGCAGCCACCCGGGACAGGCGCATAACTATGGCTACACCTTC
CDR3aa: CASSHPGQAHNYGYTF

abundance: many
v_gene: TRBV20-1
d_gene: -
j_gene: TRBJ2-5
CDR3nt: TGCAGTGCTAGAGGTGGGCTCCAAGAGACCCAGTACTTC
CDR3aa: CSARGGLQETQYF

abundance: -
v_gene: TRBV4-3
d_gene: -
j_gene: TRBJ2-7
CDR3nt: TGCGCCAGCGCCCGTTCGGAATCGTACGAGCAGTACTTC
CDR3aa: CASARSESYEQYF

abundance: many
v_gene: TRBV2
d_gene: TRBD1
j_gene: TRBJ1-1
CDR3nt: TGTGCCAGCAGTGCTGTGGACAGGGTCACTGAAGCTTTCTTT
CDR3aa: CASSAVDRVTEAFF

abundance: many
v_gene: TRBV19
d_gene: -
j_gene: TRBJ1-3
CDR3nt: TGTGCCAGTAGGGAACTTGTCGCCGGCTCTGGAAACACCATATATTTT
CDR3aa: CASRELVAGSGNTIYF

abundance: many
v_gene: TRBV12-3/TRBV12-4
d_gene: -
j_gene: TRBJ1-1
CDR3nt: TGTGCCAGCAGTCCACGACAAATGAACACTGAAGCTTTCTTT
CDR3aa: CASSPRQMNTEAFF

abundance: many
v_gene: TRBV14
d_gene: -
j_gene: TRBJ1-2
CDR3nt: TGTGCCAGCAGCCAAGGAACATTTCAAGGGGCGGCTGGCTACACCTTC
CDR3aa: CASSQGTFQGAAGYTF

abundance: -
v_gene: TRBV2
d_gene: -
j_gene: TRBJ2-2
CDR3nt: TGCGCCAGCAGGGACACAACGACCGGGGAGCTGTTTTTT
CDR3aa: CASRDTTTGELFF

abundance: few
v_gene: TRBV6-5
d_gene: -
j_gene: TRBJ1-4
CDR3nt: TGTGCCAGCAGTCCGAGCCGAGGGACTAATGAAAAACTGTTTTTT
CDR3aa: CASSPSRGTNEKLFF

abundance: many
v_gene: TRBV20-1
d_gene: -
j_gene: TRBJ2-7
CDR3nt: TGCAGTGCCGCTCTCTCGGAGCAGTACTTC
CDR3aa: CSAALSEQYF

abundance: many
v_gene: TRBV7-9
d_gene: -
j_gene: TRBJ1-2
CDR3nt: TGTGCCAGCAGCAGGGGGGGTGGCTATGGCTACACCTTC
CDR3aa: CASSRGGGYGYTF

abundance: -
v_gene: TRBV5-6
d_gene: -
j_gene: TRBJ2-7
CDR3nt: TGTGCCAGTAGTAGGGGACCGGAAAGGTCCTTCGAGCAGTACTTC
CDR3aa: CASSRGPERSFEQYF

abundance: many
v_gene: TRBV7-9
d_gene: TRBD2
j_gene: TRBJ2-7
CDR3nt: TGTGCCAGCAGCTTAGCGCGGCTAGCGGGAGTCTCCGAGCAGTACTTC
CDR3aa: CASSLARLAGVSEQYF

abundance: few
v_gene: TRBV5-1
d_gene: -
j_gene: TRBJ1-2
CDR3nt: TGCGCCAGCAGCGCCCCCCCTACAGGGCTTGGTGGTGGCTACACCTTC
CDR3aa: CASSAPPTGLGGGYTF

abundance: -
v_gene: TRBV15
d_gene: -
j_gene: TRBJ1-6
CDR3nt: TGTGCCACCAGCAGCCCGGCCGGGACCGAGAATTCACCCCTCCACTTT
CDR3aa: CATSSPAGTENSPLHF

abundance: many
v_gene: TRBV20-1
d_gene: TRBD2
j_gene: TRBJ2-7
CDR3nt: TGCAGTGCCAATGCCCGGGACTACTCCTACGAGCAGTACTTC
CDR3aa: CSANARDYSYEQYF

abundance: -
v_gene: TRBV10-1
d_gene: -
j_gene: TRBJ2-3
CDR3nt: TGCGCCAGCAGTGAGTCGACTGGGGGCACGCAGTATTTT
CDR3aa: CASSESTGGTQYF

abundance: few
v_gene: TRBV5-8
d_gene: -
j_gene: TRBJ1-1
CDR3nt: TGTGCCAGCAGCTTGGTGGCAGGGGCTAATGTTGAAGCTTTCTTT
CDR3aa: CASSLVAGANVEAFF

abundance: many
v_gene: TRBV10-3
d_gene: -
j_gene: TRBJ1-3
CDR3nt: TGTGCCATCAGGGACAGCTCAGCTGGAAACACCATATATTTT
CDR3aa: CAIRDSSAGNTIYF

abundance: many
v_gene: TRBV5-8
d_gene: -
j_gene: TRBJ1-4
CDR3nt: TGTGCCAGCAGCTTGGATATGGGGGCAACTAATGAAAAACTGTTTTTT
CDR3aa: CASSLDMGATNEKLFF

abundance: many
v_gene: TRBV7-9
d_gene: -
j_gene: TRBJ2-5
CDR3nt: TGTGCCAGCAGCCCCCAAGCGCTGAGAGAGACCCAGTACTTC
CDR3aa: CASSPQALRETQYF

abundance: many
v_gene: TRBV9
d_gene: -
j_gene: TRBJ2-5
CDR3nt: TGTGCCAGCAGCGCCGGGAGCCAAGAGACCCAGTACTTC
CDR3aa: CASSAGSQETQYF

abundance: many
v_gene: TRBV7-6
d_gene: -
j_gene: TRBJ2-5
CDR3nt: TGTGCCAGCATTCTTGGGGAGACCCAGTACTTC
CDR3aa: CASILGETQYF

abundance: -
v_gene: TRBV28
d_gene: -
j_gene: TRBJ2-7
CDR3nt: TGTGCCAGCAGCCCGACTAGTTACAGAAACGAGCAGTACTTC
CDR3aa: CASSPTSYRNEQYF

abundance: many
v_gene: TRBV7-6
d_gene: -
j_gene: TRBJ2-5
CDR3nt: TGTGCCAGCAGGAACACAGGGTTGGAGACCCAGTACTTC
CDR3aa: CASRNTGLETQYF

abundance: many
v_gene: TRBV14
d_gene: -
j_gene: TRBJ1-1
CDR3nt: TGTGCCAGCAGCCAAGATGGGGGTTTCGACACTGAAGCTTTCTTT
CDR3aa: CASSQDGGFDTEAFF

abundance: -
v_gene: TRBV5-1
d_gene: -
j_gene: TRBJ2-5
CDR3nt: TGCGCCAGCAGCTTAGCGCCAGGGGCAGCGGAGACCCAGTACTTC
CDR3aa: CASSLAPGAAETQYF

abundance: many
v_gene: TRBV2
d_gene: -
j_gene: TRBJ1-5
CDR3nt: TGTGCCAGCAGAGAGGGTTTCCCGGGCCATCTGACCAGTTGGTATCAGCCCCAGCATTTT
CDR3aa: CASREGFPGHLTSWYQPQHF

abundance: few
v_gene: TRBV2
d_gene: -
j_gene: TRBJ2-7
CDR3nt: TGTGCCAGCAGTGAGGGCGGGACCGGGGAGCAGTACTTC
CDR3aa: CASSEGGTGEQYF

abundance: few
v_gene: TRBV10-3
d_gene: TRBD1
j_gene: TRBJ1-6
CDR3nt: TGTGCCATCAGTGGGAACAGGGGTGGGAATTCACCCCTCCACTTT
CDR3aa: CAISGNRGGNSPLHF

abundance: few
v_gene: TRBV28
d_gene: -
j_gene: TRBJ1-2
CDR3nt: TGTGCCAGCAGCTTTATGGGGGATTATGGCTACACCTTC
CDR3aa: CASSFMGDYGYTF

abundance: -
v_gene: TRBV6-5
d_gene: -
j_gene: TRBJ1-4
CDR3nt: TGTGCCAGCACCACTTTCGCCACAACTAATGAAAAACTGTTTTTT
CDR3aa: CASTTFATTNEKLFF

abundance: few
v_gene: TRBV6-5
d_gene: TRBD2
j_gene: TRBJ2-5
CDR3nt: TGTGCCAGCAGCCCCGGGACTAGCGGGGCTCAAGAGACCCAGTACTTC
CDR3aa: CASSPGTSGAQETQYF

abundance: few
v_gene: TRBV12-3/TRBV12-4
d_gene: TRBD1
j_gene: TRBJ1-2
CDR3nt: TGTGCCAGCAGACGGACAGGGATCGATGGCTACACCTTC
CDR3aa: CASRRTGIDGYTF

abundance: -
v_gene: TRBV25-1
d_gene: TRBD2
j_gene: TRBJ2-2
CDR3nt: TGTGCCAGCAGGGGGGGGAGGGGCAGGAGCAAGAACACCGGGGAGCTGTTTTTT
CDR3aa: CASRGGRGRSKNTGELFF

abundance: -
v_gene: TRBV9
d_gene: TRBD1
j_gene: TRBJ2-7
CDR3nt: TGTGCCAGCAGCGTAGGGGGACAGAACTTC
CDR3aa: CASSVGGQNF

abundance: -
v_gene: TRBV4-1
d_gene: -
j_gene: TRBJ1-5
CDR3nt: TGCGCCAGCAGCCAAGGTCGAAGGGAGGGAGGCAATCAGCCCCAGCATTTT
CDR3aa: CASSQGRREGGNQPQHF